This passage covers 11 T cell receptor beta chains from one sample sequenced in a study of shared clonotypes between healthy human individuals. The naive CD8 subset, CD45RO-negative cells positively selected for CCR7, excluded terminally differentiated effector memory CD45RA+ cells. Generated by immunoSEQ multiplex PCR, the TCRdb table keeps only in-frame clones and is missing some. The table has fewer than 800,000 clones, roughly nine tenths seen once. Sequencing used naive CD8+ T cells sorted from blood. The receptors come from a man aged 25-40 years in good health.

V usage is TRBV7-9 and J usage is TRBJ2-7, with D perhaps TRBD1 or TRBD2 (6 bases each). V lost 6 bases, J lost 3 bases, and 9 bases lay in between. CDR3 size: 12 residues. Germline-derived CDR1 and CDR2 are SEHNR and FQNEAQ (reference sequence). The CDR3 DNA reads as TGTGCCAGCAGAGGGGGGAGCTACGAGCAGTACTTC. The encoded protein is CASRGGSYEQYF.

A word on this clone: Other DNA sequences in the sample encode the same CDR3. The chain is built from TRBV7-9 and TRBJ2-5, with D hard to call. V was cut by 4 bases and J by 5 bases, with 2 bases left in between. This CDR3 spans 10 amino acids. Germline V lookup: CDR1 SEHNR, CDR2 FQNEAQ (reference sequence). As DNA, the CDR3 is TGTGCCAGCAGCTCGGAGACCCAGTACTTC. It yields the protein CASSSETQYF.

The V gene is TRBV6-5, the J gene TRBJ2-7, with unresolved D. The germline gives CDR1 MNHEY, CDR2 SVGAGI. The CDR3 covers 12 residues. Trimming cost V 8 bases and J 1 base, with 9 bases left between them. DNA for the CDR3: TGTGCCAGCGGGAAGACTTCCTACGAGCAGTACTTC. Protein sequence: CASGKTSYEQYF.

The V call is TRBV7-2, the J call TRBJ1-5; D is uncertain. Germline V gene lookup returns CDR1 SGHTA and CDR2 FQGNSA. CDR3 length: 15 residues. V was pared by 3 bases and J by 7 bases, with 16 bases between. CDR3 protein: CASSLSAQSLQPQHF. The CDR3 region has the DNA TGTGCCAGCAGCTTGTCGGCACAATCTCTCCAGCCCCAGCATTTT.

The rearrangement links TRBV7-9 to TRBJ2-1; D unclear. V lost 5 bases and J lost 10, with 21 bases in between. Per germline, CDR1 SEHNR and CDR2 FQNEAQ (reference sequence). The CDR3 extends over 15 amino acids. CDR3 in amino acids: CASSPPTMGMGEQFF. CDR3 coding DNA: TGTGCCAGCAGCCCCCCCACGATGGGCATGGGGGAGCAGTTCTTC.

This chain uses TRBV4-3 with TRBJ2-5; TRBD2 matches 10 bases. The CDR3 totals 19 residues. J gave up 5 bases and V 2 bases, and 17 bases lay outside the gene matches. Germline loops: CDR1 LGHNA, CDR2 YSLEER. CDR3 DNA: TGCGCCAGCAGCCAAAACCACACCGGACTAGCGGAGGATGTGGAGACCCAGTACTTC. It yields the protein CASSQNHTGLAEDVETQYF.

The chain recombines TRBV7-3 with TRBJ2-2, with D possibly matching TRBD2 (5 bases). Per the germline V gene, CDR1 is SGHTA and CDR2 is FQGTGA. The CDR3 has 14 amino acids. V was clipped by 4 bases and J by 3 bases, with 9 bases between them. CDR3: CASSSGGHTGELFF. In DNA, the CDR3 is TGTGCCAGCAGCTCCGGCGGGCACACCGGGGAGCTGTTTTTT.

This chain uses TRBV13 with TRBJ1-2; D is perhaps TRBD1 (6 bases). CDR1 and CDR2 from the germline V gene are PRHDT and FYEKMQ (reference sequence). V was clipped by 0 bases and J by 10 bases, with 15 bases between them. This CDR3 is 14 amino acids long. The CDR3 DNA follows: TGTGCCAGCAGCTTAGGCCAAGGGGGGCGGTCCTACACCTTC. Protein sequence: CASSLGQGGRSYTF.

The table lists this clone with many counts. The chain recombines TRBV6-6 with TRBJ2-5; D is ambiguous. This CDR3 comprises 12 residues. Per germline, CDR1 MNHNY and CDR2 SVGAGI (reference sequence). V was cut by 2 bases and J by 14 bases, with 15 bases left in between. The CDR3 spells CASSYAPPLLYF. In DNA, the CDR3 is TGTGCCAGCAGTTACGCCCCCCCGCTCCTATACTTC.

The chain uses TRBV9 and TRBJ2-1, with a possible D match to TRBD2 (5 bases). The CDR3 is 15 amino acids. Germline loops: CDR1 SGDLS, CDR2 YYNGEE. Trimming took off 4 bases at V and 3 bases at J, with 14 bases between the two ends. DNA of the CDR3: TGTGCCAGCAGCAACGGGAATCTAGGCTACAATGAGCAGTTCTTC. It encodes CASSNGNLGYNEQFF.

This clone was counted once. This rearrangement joins TRBV19 to TRBJ1-1; 8 bases map to TRBD1. Losses at the gene ends were 3 bases for V and 6 bases for J; bases not matched to a gene: 9. There are 15 residues in the CDR3. CDR1 is LNHDA, CDR2 SQIVND, per germline (reference sequence). CDR3 bases: TGTGCCAGTAGTATCCTACAGGGGGATTTCGCTGAAGCTTTCTTT. Its protein product is CASSILQGDFAEAFF.